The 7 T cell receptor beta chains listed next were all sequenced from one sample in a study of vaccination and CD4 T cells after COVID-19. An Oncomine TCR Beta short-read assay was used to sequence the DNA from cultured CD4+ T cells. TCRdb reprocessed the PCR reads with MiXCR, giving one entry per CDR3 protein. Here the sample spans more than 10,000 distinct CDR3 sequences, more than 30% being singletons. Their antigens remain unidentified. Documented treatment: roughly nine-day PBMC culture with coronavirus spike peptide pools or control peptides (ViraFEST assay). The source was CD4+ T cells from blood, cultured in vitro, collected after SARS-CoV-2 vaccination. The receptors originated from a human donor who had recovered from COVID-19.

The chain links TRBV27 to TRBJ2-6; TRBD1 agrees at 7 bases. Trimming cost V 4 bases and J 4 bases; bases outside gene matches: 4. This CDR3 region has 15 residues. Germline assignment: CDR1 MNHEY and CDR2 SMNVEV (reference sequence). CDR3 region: CASSSTGVGANVLTF. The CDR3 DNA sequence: TGTGCCAGCAGTTCCACAGGGGTCGGGGCCAACGTCCTGACTTTC.

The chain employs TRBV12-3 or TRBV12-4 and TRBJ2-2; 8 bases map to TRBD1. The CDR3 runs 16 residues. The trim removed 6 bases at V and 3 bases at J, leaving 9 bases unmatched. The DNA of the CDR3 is TGTGCCAGCAGGACCTTTGACAGGGGAGACACCGGGGAGCTGTTTTTT. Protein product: CASRTFDRGDTGELFF.

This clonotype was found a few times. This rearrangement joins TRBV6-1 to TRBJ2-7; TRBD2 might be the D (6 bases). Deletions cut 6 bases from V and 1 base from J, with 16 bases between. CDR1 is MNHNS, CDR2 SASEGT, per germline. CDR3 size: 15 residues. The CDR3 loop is CASSRSSAGSYEQYF. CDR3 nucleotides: TGTGCCAGCAGCCGGTCTAGCGCAGGGTCCTACGAGCAGTACTTC.

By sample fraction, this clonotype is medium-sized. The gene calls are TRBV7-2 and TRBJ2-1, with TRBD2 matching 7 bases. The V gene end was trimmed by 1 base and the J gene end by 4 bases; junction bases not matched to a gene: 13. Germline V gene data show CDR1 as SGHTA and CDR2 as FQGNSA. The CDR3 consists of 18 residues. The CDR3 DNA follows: TGTGCCAGCAGCTTAGGGTGGGGTTTAGCGGGCCGATACAATGAGCAGTTCTTC. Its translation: CASSLGWGLAGRYNEQFF.

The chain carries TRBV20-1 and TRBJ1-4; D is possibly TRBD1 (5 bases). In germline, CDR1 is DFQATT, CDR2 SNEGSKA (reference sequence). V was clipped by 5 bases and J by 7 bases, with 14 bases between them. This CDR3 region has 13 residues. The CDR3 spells CSARRGGAEKLFF. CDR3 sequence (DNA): TGCAGTGCTCGGCGGGGCGGTGCTGAAAAACTGTTTTTT.

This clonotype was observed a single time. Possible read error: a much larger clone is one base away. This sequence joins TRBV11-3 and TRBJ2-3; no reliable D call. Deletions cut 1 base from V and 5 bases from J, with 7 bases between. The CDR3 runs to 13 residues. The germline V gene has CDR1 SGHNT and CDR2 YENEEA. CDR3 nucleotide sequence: TGTGCCAGCAGCTTAGCGTCGGGAGATACGCAGTATTTT. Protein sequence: CASSLASGDTQYF.

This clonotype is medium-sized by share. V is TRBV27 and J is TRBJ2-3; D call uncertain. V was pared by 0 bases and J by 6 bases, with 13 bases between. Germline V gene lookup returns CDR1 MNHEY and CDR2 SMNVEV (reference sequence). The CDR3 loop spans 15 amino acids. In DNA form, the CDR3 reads TGTGCCAGCAGTTTATCGATCCGTATCGGGGATACGCAGTATTTT. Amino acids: CASSLSIRIGDTQYF.